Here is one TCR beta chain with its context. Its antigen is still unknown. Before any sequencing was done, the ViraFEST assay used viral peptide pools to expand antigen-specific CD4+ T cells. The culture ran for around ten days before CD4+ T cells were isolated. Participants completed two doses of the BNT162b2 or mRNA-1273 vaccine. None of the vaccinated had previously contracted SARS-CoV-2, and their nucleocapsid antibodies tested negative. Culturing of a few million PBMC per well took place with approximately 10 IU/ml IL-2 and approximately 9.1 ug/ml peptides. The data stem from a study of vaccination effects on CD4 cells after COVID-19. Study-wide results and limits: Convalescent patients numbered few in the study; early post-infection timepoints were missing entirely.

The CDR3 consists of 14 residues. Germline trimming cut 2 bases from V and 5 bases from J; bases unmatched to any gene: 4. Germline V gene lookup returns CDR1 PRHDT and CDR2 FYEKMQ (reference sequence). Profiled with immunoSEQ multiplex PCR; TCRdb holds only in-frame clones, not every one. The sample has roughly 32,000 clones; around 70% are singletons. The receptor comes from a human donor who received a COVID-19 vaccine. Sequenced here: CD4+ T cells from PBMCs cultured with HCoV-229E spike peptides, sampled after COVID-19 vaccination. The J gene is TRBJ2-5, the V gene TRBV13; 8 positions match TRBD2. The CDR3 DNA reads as TGTGCCAGCAGCTTACGGGGGGGGCTCGAGACCCAGTACTTC. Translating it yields CASSLRGGLETQYF.